This T cell receptor beta chain is drawn from a study of blood T cell repertoires in COVID-19. Study in general: Samples representing acute and convalescent COVID-19 were sourced from the United States, Italy and Spain. The cDNA or gDNA used as material had been derived from T cells, B-cell-depleted T cells, or PBMCs.

This CDR3 region has 14 residues. Per the germline V gene, CDR1 is LGHDT and CDR2 is YNNKEL (reference sequence). The V and J ends lost 4 bases and 2 bases respectively, with 9 bases between them. TCRdb's copy holds only in-frame clones and misses some; the assay was immunoSEQ multiplex PCR. The table records roughly 70,000 clones, roughly four fifths of them present only once. A word on this clone: The sample contains more than one DNA sequence encoding this CDR3.

The chain joins TRBV3-1 (or the pseudogene TRBV3-2) to TRBJ1-5; D perhaps matches TRBD1 (6 bases). The sequence was obtained from a woman aged 60 to 75 with acute or convalescent COVID-19. The sample taken for sequencing was peripheral blood. This CDR3 reads CASSRSGGNQPQHF. The DNA of the CDR3 is TGTGCCAGCAGCCGTTCAGGGGGCAATCAGCCCCAGCATTTT.